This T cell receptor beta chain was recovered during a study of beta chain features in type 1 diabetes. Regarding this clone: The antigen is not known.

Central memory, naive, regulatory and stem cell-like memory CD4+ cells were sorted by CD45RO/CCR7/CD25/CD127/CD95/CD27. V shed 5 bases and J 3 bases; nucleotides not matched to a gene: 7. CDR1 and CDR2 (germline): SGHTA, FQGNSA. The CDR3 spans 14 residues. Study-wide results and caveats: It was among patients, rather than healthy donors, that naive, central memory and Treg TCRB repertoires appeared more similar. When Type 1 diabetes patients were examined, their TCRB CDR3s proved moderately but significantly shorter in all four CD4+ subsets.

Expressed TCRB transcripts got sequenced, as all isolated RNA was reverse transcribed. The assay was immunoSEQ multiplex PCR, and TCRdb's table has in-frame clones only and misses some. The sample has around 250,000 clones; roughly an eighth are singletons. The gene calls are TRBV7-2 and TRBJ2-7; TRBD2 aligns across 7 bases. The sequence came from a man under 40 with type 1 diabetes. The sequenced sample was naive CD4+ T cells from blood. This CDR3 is CASSASGAFYEQYF. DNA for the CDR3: TGTGCCAGCAGCGCGAGCGGGGCGTTCTACGAGCAGTACTTC.